This TCR beta chain was captured by sequencing in a study of T-cell memory formation after mild COVID-19. The CDR3 is made up of 13 amino acids. Between the trimmed V and J ends, which lost 0 bases and 9 bases, there was a span of 9 bases. This clonotype showed up many times. TCRdb re-derived calls from the 5' RACE reads in MiXCR, one entry per CDR3 protein. The data show about 200,000 distinct CDR3 sequences, with about 17% seen just once and 2.4% held by the top ten. The chain joins TRBV12-3 or TRBV12-4 to TRBJ2-1; tentative D call: TRBD1 (5 bases). The sample was PBMCs or a T cell subset sorted from them (not recorded which). The sequence derives from an adult woman who had mild COVID-19 (a few samples of this study predate the infection). Cell type and time point are not known. In nucleotides, the CDR3 is TGTGCCAGCAGTTTAGCCCAAGGGGCTGAGCAGTTCTTC. The encoded protein is CASSLAQGAEQFF.